The present T cell receptor beta chain was sequenced within a study of shared clonotypes between healthy human individuals. V shed 6 bases and J shed 3 bases, with 12 bases lying between them. The CDR3 is 14 amino acids. Germline CDR1 reads MDHEN; CDR2 reads SYDVKM. As for this clone: Its cognate antigen is unknown.

Each PCR replicate from the sorted subsets contained 150 to 250 ng DNA, which is roughly 33,000 T cell genomes. Method: immunoSEQ multiplex PCR; TCRdb's copy keeps in-frame clones and lacks some. The sample carries some 550,000 clones, roughly 97% recorded once. Study findings and constraints: Memory subsets had estimated richness that was generally smaller than that of naive subsets. Only a few donors were included, so the genetic and exposure-history diversity represented was limited.

The sequencing sample was made of naive CD4+ T cells sorted from blood. Subset described: CD45RA+ positively selected. The sequence came from a young woman in good health. The genes are TRBV28 and TRBJ1-5; D is perhaps TRBD1 (5 bases). In DNA form, the CDR3 reads TGTGCCAGCAGATCTGACAGACCCAATCAGCCCCAGCATTTT. Residues: CASRSDRPNQPQHF.